Listed below are T cell receptor beta chains from one sample, sequenced in a study of blood T cell repertoires in COVID-19. The method was immunoSEQ multiplex PCR; TCRdb's version includes in-frame clones alone and lacks a portion of them. The top ten hold roughly 7.9% of the sample, which has some 100,000 clones, 86% seen once. The sample comprised peripheral blood. These receptors were collected from an older man who had recovered from COVID-19. Both conserved end residues are part of each CDR3. Fields, in order: CDR3 DNA, CDR3 protein, J gene, clone size, V gene, D gene. The D gene is left open where the match is weak. Clone sizes are given selectively: once, few, many, or a class where the clone is expanded.

cdr3_nt: TGTGCCAGCAGCTTAAGCGGGGGGAATCAGCCCCAGCATTTT
cdr3_aa: CASSLSGGNQPQHF
j_call: TRBJ1-5
clone_size: -
v_call: TRBV7-8
d_call: -

cdr3_nt: TGCGCCAGCAGCTTGGGTGCTCTCGGGTCTGAAGCTTTCTTT
cdr3_aa: CASSLGALGSEAFF
j_call: TRBJ1-1
clone_size: -
v_call: TRBV5-1
d_call: -

cdr3_nt: TGCGCCAGCAGCTCATCAGGGTACTCGTTTGCGGATGAGCAGTTCTTC
cdr3_aa: CASSSSGYSFADEQFF
j_call: TRBJ2-1
clone_size: few
v_call: TRBV5-1
d_call: -

cdr3_nt: TGTGCCAGCAGCTTAGGGACAGGGGTCTACAATGAGCAGTTCTTC
cdr3_aa: CASSLGTGVYNEQFF
j_call: TRBJ2-1
clone_size: medium-sized
v_call: TRBV7-3
d_call: TRBD1

cdr3_nt: TGTGCCACCAGTGATTCCTCGGGACTAGCGGGATCCTACAATGAGCAGTTCTTC
cdr3_aa: CATSDSSGLAGSYNEQFF
j_call: TRBJ2-1
clone_size: -
v_call: TRBV24-1
d_call: TRBD2

cdr3_nt: TGTGCCAGCAACCAAGGACAGCTTAACACTGAAGCTTTCTTT
cdr3_aa: CASNQGQLNTEAFF
j_call: TRBJ1-1
clone_size: -
v_call: TRBV2
d_call: -

cdr3_nt: TGCGCCAGCATGCCCCCCTCCACGGTTAGCAATCAGCCCCAGCATTTT
cdr3_aa: CASMPPSTVSNQPQHF
j_call: TRBJ1-5
clone_size: few
v_call: TRBV5-1
d_call: -

cdr3_nt: TGTGCCACCAGTGCCGGGAAAAGTAATTCACCCCTCCACTTT
cdr3_aa: CATSAGKSNSPLHF
j_call: TRBJ1-6
clone_size: -
v_call: TRBV24-1
d_call: -

cdr3_nt: TGTGCCAGCAGCTTCGGGACAGCGGGCACCGGCTACACCTTC
cdr3_aa: CASSFGTAGTGYTF
j_call: TRBJ1-2
clone_size: -
v_call: TRBV16
d_call: TRBD1

cdr3_nt: TGTGCCACCAGCAGAGGAGCGAACTATGGCTACACCTTC
cdr3_aa: CATSRGANYGYTF
j_call: TRBJ1-2
clone_size: -
v_call: TRBV15
d_call: -

cdr3_nt: TGTGCCAGCATCAGGGACTTTGGAGATACGCAGTATTTT
cdr3_aa: CASIRDFGDTQYF
j_call: TRBJ2-3
clone_size: -
v_call: TRBV2
d_call: -

cdr3_nt: TGCGCCAGCAGCGACAGGGCTGAGTATCAGCCCCAGCATTTT
cdr3_aa: CASSDRAEYQPQHF
j_call: TRBJ1-5
clone_size: -
v_call: TRBV10-2
d_call: TRBD1

cdr3_nt: TGCGCCAGCAGCGTCACCGGGACAGGGTACTATGGCTACACCTTC
cdr3_aa: CASSVTGTGYYGYTF
j_call: TRBJ1-2
clone_size: -
v_call: TRBV5-1
d_call: TRBD1

cdr3_nt: TGTGCCAGCAGCTTATACGCGGGGGGCGGTGAGCAGTTCTTC
cdr3_aa: CASSLYAGGGEQFF
j_call: TRBJ2-1
clone_size: -
v_call: TRBV7-3
d_call: TRBD2

cdr3_nt: TGTGCCATCAAAGCGGACGTAGATTACAATGAGCAGTTCTTC
cdr3_aa: CAIKADVDYNEQFF
j_call: TRBJ2-1
clone_size: -
v_call: TRBV10-3
d_call: -

cdr3_nt: TGTGCCTGGAGTGTATACAGGGTAACAAACTATGGCTACACCTTC
cdr3_aa: CAWSVYRVTNYGYTF
j_call: TRBJ1-2
clone_size: -
v_call: TRBV30
d_call: -

cdr3_nt: TGTGCCAGCAGCTTAGGGGACAGGGGAGGATCACCCCTCCACTTT
cdr3_aa: CASSLGDRGGSPLHF
j_call: TRBJ1-6
clone_size: few
v_call: TRBV7-9
d_call: TRBD1

cdr3_nt: TGTGCCAGCAGCACAGGGTATAACTATGGCTACACCTTC
cdr3_aa: CASSTGYNYGYTF
j_call: TRBJ1-2
clone_size: -
v_call: TRBV28
d_call: -

cdr3_nt: TGTGCCAGCTCACCGACCGTGGAGGGGTCCTATGGCTACACCTTC
cdr3_aa: CASSPTVEGSYGYTF
j_call: TRBJ1-2
clone_size: once
v_call: TRBV18
d_call: -

cdr3_nt: TGTGCCAGCAGCTTAGGTGGGACAAATCCGCCTCAGTTCTTC
cdr3_aa: CASSLGGTNPPQFF
j_call: TRBJ2-1
clone_size: -
v_call: TRBV7-7
d_call: -

cdr3_nt: TGTGCCAGCAGTTTCCCGGGACTAGCGGGAGTCGTCAATGAGCAGTTCTTC
cdr3_aa: CASSFPGLAGVVNEQFF
j_call: TRBJ2-1
clone_size: -
v_call: TRBV27
d_call: TRBD2

cdr3_nt: TGTGCCAGTACCGGGACTCAGACCTACGAGCAGTACTTC
cdr3_aa: CASTGTQTYEQYF
j_call: TRBJ2-7
clone_size: -
v_call: TRBV19
d_call: -

cdr3_nt: TGTGCCAGCAGCGATACAGGGGGCGAAGAGACCCAGTACTTC
cdr3_aa: CASSDTGGEETQYF
j_call: TRBJ2-5
clone_size: -
v_call: TRBV5-4
d_call: TRBD1

cdr3_nt: TGTGCCAGCAGCTCCTCGGGGAGGGGGAATCAGCCCCAGCATTTT
cdr3_aa: CASSSSGRGNQPQHF
j_call: TRBJ1-5
clone_size: -
v_call: TRBV11-2
d_call: -

cdr3_nt: TGTGCCAGCAGAGCCGGGACAGCTTTATCCTACGAGCAGTACTTC
cdr3_aa: CASRAGTALSYEQYF
j_call: TRBJ2-7
clone_size: -
v_call: TRBV6-5
d_call: TRBD1

cdr3_nt: TGTGCCAGCAGCTTGGACAGGGGGAGCTATGGCTACACCTTC
cdr3_aa: CASSLDRGSYGYTF
j_call: TRBJ1-2
clone_size: few
v_call: TRBV5-4
d_call: TRBD1

cdr3_nt: TGTGCCAGCACTACCGGGACTGAATACTACGAGCAGTACTTC
cdr3_aa: CASTTGTEYYEQYF
j_call: TRBJ2-7
clone_size: -
v_call: TRBV6-5
d_call: -

cdr3_nt: TGTGCCAGCAGTTACTCGTTCACGCGGAGATATGGCTACACCTTC
cdr3_aa: CASSYSFTRRYGYTF
j_call: TRBJ1-2
clone_size: -
v_call: TRBV6-5
d_call: -

cdr3_nt: TGTGCCAGCAGTTGGGCAGGGAATGAAAAACTGTTTTTT
cdr3_aa: CASSWAGNEKLFF
j_call: TRBJ1-4
clone_size: -
v_call: TRBV6-6
d_call: -

cdr3_nt: TGTGCCACCAGTGACCCCTCCCCGAGAGGGGGTCAGGGCTACACCTTC
cdr3_aa: CATSDPSPRGGQGYTF
j_call: TRBJ1-2
clone_size: -
v_call: TRBV24-1
d_call: -

cdr3_nt: TGTGCCAGCAGTTCGCTGGCCCTCACGAACACTGAAGCTTTCTTT
cdr3_aa: CASSSLALTNTEAFF
j_call: TRBJ1-1
clone_size: -
v_call: TRBV28
d_call: -

cdr3_nt: TGTGCCAGCAGTTTGGCAGGCCTCCACTCCTACGAGCAGTACTTC
cdr3_aa: CASSLAGLHSYEQYF
j_call: TRBJ2-7
clone_size: -
v_call: TRBV28
d_call: -

cdr3_nt: TGTGCCAGCAGCTATAGGACAGGGAATGAAGCTTTCTTT
cdr3_aa: CASSYRTGNEAFF
j_call: TRBJ1-1
clone_size: many
v_call: TRBV6-5
d_call: TRBD1

cdr3_nt: TGTGCCAGCAGCTTAGCGCGGCGGGACACTGAAGCTTTCTTT
cdr3_aa: CASSLARRDTEAFF
j_call: TRBJ1-1
clone_size: -
v_call: TRBV7-2
d_call: -

cdr3_nt: TGTGCCAGCAGCCTAACAGGGGGCGGAGGTAATCAGCCCCAGCATTTT
cdr3_aa: CASSLTGGGGNQPQHF
j_call: TRBJ1-5
clone_size: -
v_call: TRBV4-2
d_call: TRBD1

cdr3_nt: TGTGCCAGCAGTGGCCAGACGCGGGAAGAGACCCAGTACTTC
cdr3_aa: CASSGQTREETQYF
j_call: TRBJ2-5
clone_size: -
v_call: TRBV2
d_call: -

cdr3_nt: TGTGCCAGTCCACCTAGCGGGAGCACAGATACGCAGTATTTT
cdr3_aa: CASPPSGSTDTQYF
j_call: TRBJ2-3
clone_size: -
v_call: TRBV2
d_call: TRBD2

cdr3_nt: TGCGCCAGCAGCTTGCAGGGTTTCTACGAGCAGTACTTC
cdr3_aa: CASSLQGFYEQYF
j_call: TRBJ2-7
clone_size: -
v_call: TRBV5-1
d_call: -

cdr3_nt: TGTGCCAGCAGCTTACCTATAGGGAGCACTGAAGCTTTCTTT
cdr3_aa: CASSLPIGSTEAFF
j_call: TRBJ1-1
clone_size: -
v_call: TRBV7-9
d_call: -

cdr3_nt: TGTGCCAGCAGCCGTCGGGACAGGCGAGCCTACGAGCAGTACTTC
cdr3_aa: CASSRRDRRAYEQYF
j_call: TRBJ2-7
clone_size: -
v_call: TRBV7-9
d_call: TRBD1

cdr3_nt: TGTGCCAGCAGCTTAGCGGCAGGGCGCAACACTGAAGCTTTCTTT
cdr3_aa: CASSLAAGRNTEAFF
j_call: TRBJ1-1
clone_size: -
v_call: TRBV7-6
d_call: -

cdr3_nt: TGTGCCAGCAGCCTGGGACAGGGAAGCTCACCCCTCCACTTT
cdr3_aa: CASSLGQGSSPLHF
j_call: TRBJ1-6
clone_size: -
v_call: TRBV6-5
d_call: TRBD1

cdr3_nt: TGCGCCAGCAAATGGACAGGGGTCGCTGGGGCCAACGTCCTGACTTTC
cdr3_aa: CASKWTGVAGANVLTF
j_call: TRBJ2-6
clone_size: -
v_call: TRBV23-1
d_call: TRBD1

cdr3_nt: TGTGCCAGCAGTTTATGGGAAGGGGTGGGGGAAGCTTTCTTT
cdr3_aa: CASSLWEGVGEAFF
j_call: TRBJ1-1
clone_size: -
v_call: TRBV27
d_call: -

cdr3_nt: TGTGCCAGCAGCCGTGCCGGGAATGGTTCCCCCCTCCACTTT
cdr3_aa: CASSRAGNGSPLHF
j_call: TRBJ1-6
clone_size: once
v_call: TRBV11-1
d_call: -

cdr3_nt: TGTGCCAGTAGTCTAGACAGTAGGGGCTTCGGAAAACTGTTTTTT
cdr3_aa: CASSLDSRGFGKLFF
j_call: TRBJ1-4
clone_size: -
v_call: TRBV19
d_call: -

cdr3_nt: TGTGCCAGCAGTTCGGACAGGCCTAACACCGGGGAGCTGTTTTTT
cdr3_aa: CASSSDRPNTGELFF
j_call: TRBJ2-2
clone_size: once
v_call: TRBV7-2
d_call: TRBD1

cdr3_nt: TGTGCCAGCAGCAAAGCAGGAAAACAGTCGAATAGCAATCAGCCCCAGCATTTT
cdr3_aa: CASSKAGKQSNSNQPQHF
j_call: TRBJ1-5
clone_size: -
v_call: TRBV21-1
d_call: -

cdr3_nt: TGTGCCAGCAGCCATTATGTGGGAGCTGAAGCTTTCTTT
cdr3_aa: CASSHYVGAEAFF
j_call: TRBJ1-1
clone_size: -
v_call: TRBV3-1/TRBV3-2
d_call: -

cdr3_nt: TGTGCCAGCGGTGGCGGGGTAACTAACTATGGCTACACCTTC
cdr3_aa: CASGGGVTNYGYTF
j_call: TRBJ1-2
clone_size: once
v_call: TRBV7-9
d_call: -